This T cell receptor (beta chain) was recovered during a study of STAT5B mutations in CD4+ large granular lymphocyte leukemia. The germline gives CDR1 SNHLY, CDR2 FYNNEI. The CDR3 is 16 residues long. Trimming shortened V by 5 bases and J by 8 bases, and 19 bases separated the two germline ends. Assay used: immunoSEQ multiplex PCR; TCRdb lists only in-frame clones, some missing. The repertoire holds 30,000 or so clones, with about 89% as singletons. The clonotype originates from a human donor in good health. The chain links TRBV2 to TRBJ1-6, with D hard to call. Specimen: CD4+ T cells from blood buffy coats. Written as DNA, the CDR3 is TGTGCCAGCAGTACTACTCTGACGTTAACGGATTCACCCCTCCACTTT. It is translated as CASSTTLTLTDSPLHF.